The 18 T cell receptor beta chains below all came from one sample that was sequenced in a study of T cell responses to AZD1222 COVID-19 vaccine. The protocol was immunoSEQ multiplex PCR, while the TCRdb copy is restricted to in-frame clones and leaves out a portion. Of about 99,000 clones listed, 87% were seen once; the top ten hold 2.5% to 3%. This specimen consisted of peripheral blood, obtained on day 0 of AZD1222 vaccination. The receptors originated from an adult in good health.

V usage is TRBV3-1 (or the pseudogene TRBV3-2) and J usage is TRBJ2-5; perhaps TRBD2 as D (6 bases). Germline CDR1 LGHDT, CDR2 YNNKEL (reference sequence). This CDR3 comprises 15 residues. The V and J ends lost 4 bases and 4 bases respectively, with 16 bases between them. The CDR3 spells CASSRRVTSPETQYF. The DNA for the CDR3 is TGTGCCAGCAGCCGGAGGGTCACTAGCCCAGAGACCCAGTACTTC.

This chain links TRBV4-1 with TRBJ1-5; D is perhaps TRBD1 (5 bases). Germline CDR1 MGHRA, CDR2 YSYEKL. The CDR3 length is 14 residues. Deletions cut 3 bases from V and 4 bases from J, with 10 bases between. CDR3 coding DNA: TGCGCCAGCAGCCACCGACAGAATAATCAGCCCCAGCATTTT. This gives the protein CASSHRQNNQPQHF.

The chain uses TRBV29-1 and TRBJ2-3, with 9 bases aligning to TRBD2. The junction had 5 bases not matched to a gene; V was cut back by 4 bases and J by 3 bases. In germline, CDR1 is SQVTM, CDR2 ANQGSEA. The length of the CDR3 is 14 residues. This CDR3 is CSVVAGVNTDTQYF. CDR3 in DNA: TGCAGCGTTGTAGCGGGAGTTAATACAGATACGCAGTATTTT.

V usage is TRBV27 and J usage is TRBJ1-2, with 9 positions matching TRBD1. This CDR3 region has 11 residues. CDR1 is MNHEY and CDR2 is SMNVEV in the germline V gene (reference sequence). J lost 10 bases, V lost 8 bases, and 5 bases had no gene match. CDR3 nucleotides: TGTGCCAGCGCGGGACAGGGCTCCTACACCTTC. Its protein is CASAGQGSYTF.

A single count supports this clone. The chain combines TRBV25-1 with TRBJ2-3, with 7 bases matching TRBD1. This CDR3 has 14 amino acids. The ends lost 2 bases at V and 6 bases at J; junction bases unmatched: 5. Per germline, CDR1 MGHDK and CDR2 SYGVNS. The CDR3 nucleotides read TGTGCCAGCAGTGAAAGACAGGGAGCCGATACGCAGTATTTT. Encoded protein: CASSERQGADTQYF.

V and J are TRBV2 and TRBJ2-3; 10 bases agree with TRBD2. The J segment lost 7 bases and the V segment lost 0 bases, leaving 7 bases of the junction unmatched. CDR3 length equals 16 residues. Germline CDR1 is SNHLY and CDR2 is FYNNEI. Here the CDR3 reads CASSEAGLAFTNTQYF. For the CDR3, the DNA is TGTGCCAGCAGTGAAGCGGGACTAGCGTTCACGAATACGCAGTATTTT.

This clone has a single count. The chain combines TRBV5-5 with TRBJ2-5; D gene ambiguous. V shed 0 bases and J shed 5 bases, with 14 bases lying between them. CDR1 SGHKS and CDR2 YYEKEE come from the germline V gene (reference sequence). The CDR3 loop spans 15 amino acids. The CDR3 DNA reads TGTGCCAGCAGCTTGGAAGGGCAGCGTAGGGAGACCCAGTACTTC. This translates into CASSLEGQRRETQYF.

The J gene is TRBJ2-3, the V gene TRBV6-5, with D unclear. The CDR3 extends over 13 amino acids. Germline CDR1 MNHEY, CDR2 SVGAGI. V lost 2 bases, J lost 4 bases, and 7 bases lay in between. Here the CDR3 DNA reads TGTGCCAGCAGTTACGTGGTAGCAGATACGCAGTATTTT. As protein: CASSYVVADTQYF.

The chain uses TRBV29-1 and TRBJ1-2; D is unclear. The CDR3 is made up of 14 amino acids. CDR1 and CDR2 from the germline V gene are SQVTM and ANQGSEA. Trimming removed 4 bases from V and 0 bases from J, with 12 bases in between. In nucleotides, the CDR3 is TGCAGCGTTGTCGGAGGACTGACTAACTATGGCTACACCTTC. This gives the protein CSVVGGLTNYGYTF.

The rearrangement links TRBV27 to TRBJ2-2; TRBD1 is a possible D gene (6 bases). CDR1 is MNHEY, CDR2 SMNVEV, per germline (reference sequence). V was clipped by 3 bases and J by 5 bases, with 13 bases between them. The CDR3 covers 15 residues. The CDR3 reads CASSFGQGLTGELFF. As DNA, the CDR3 is TGTGCCAGCAGTTTTGGGCAGGGGTTAACCGGGGAGCTGTTTTTT.

The chain joins TRBV3-1 (or the pseudogene TRBV3-2) to TRBJ2-7, with D possibly called TRBD1 or TRBD2 (5 bases each). The CDR3 consists of 15 residues. Germline CDR1 and CDR2: LGHDT and YNNKEL (reference sequence). With 2 bases removed from V and 9 bases from J, the gap between germline ends came to 20 bases. CDR3 loop: CASSQYRDGRDGQYV. DNA for the CDR3: TGTGCCAGCAGCCAATACCGGGACGGCCGGGATGGGCAGTACGTC.

The chain couples TRBV10-3 to TRBJ1-4; D is unresolved. The germline CDR1 and CDR2 sequences are ENHRY and SYGVKD. V gave up 10 bases and J gave up 8 bases, with 14 bases separating them. The CDR3 has 12 amino acids. CDR3 protein: CATREESEKLFF. As DNA, the CDR3 is TGTGCCACCCGGGAGGAGTCCGAAAAACTGTTTTTT.

The chain employs TRBV7-8 and TRBJ2-7; TRBD2 matches 9 bases. The CDR3 extends over 14 amino acids. The ends lost 0 bases at V and 4 bases at J; junction bases unmatched: 1. Germline values: CDR1 SGHVS, CDR2 FQNEAQ. The CDR3: CASSLASGGYEQYF. Here the CDR3 DNA reads TGTGCCAGCAGCTTAGCTAGCGGGGGTTACGAGCAGTACTTC.

This clone appeared a few times. This chain connects TRBV4-1 to TRBJ1-2, with 7 bases aligning to TRBD1. The CDR3 loop spans 16 amino acids. V was clipped by 2 bases and J by 0 bases; unmatched bases: 6. The germline CDR1 and CDR2 sequences are MGHRA and YSYEKL. The CDR3 spells CASSQPRGEANYGYTF. The CDR3 DNA is TGCGCCAGCAGCCAACCCAGGGGGGAGGCTAACTATGGCTACACCTTC.

The chain carries TRBV14 and TRBJ1-6; D unclear. The length of the CDR3 is 13 residues. Trimming removed 1 base from V and 10 bases from J, with 8 bases in between. Germline assignment: CDR1 SGHDN and CDR2 FVKESK. The CDR3, as DNA: TGTGCCAGCAGCCAAGCCGTGGGATCACCCCTCCACTTT. Residues: CASSQAVGSPLHF.

The rearrangement uses TRBV12-5 and TRBJ2-1; weak D call: TRBD2 (5 bases). The ends were cut back, 3 bases at V and 0 bases at J, with 6 bases in the middle. There are 14 residues in the CDR3. The germline gives CDR1 LGHNT, CDR2 FRNRAP. CDR3 bases: TGTGCTAGTGGTTTAAGCGGCTCCTACAATGAGCAGTTCTTC. This translates into CASGLSGSYNEQFF. Filled out from reference TRBV12-5 and TRBJ2-1, the complete variable domain reads DARVTQTPRHKVTEMGQEVTMRCQPILGHNTVFWYRQTMMQGLELLAYFRNRAPLDDSGMPKDRFSAEMPDATLATLKIQPSEPRDSAVYFCASGLSGSYNEQFFGPGTRLTVL.

The V gene is TRBV7-6, the J gene TRBJ2-3; 9 bases map to TRBD2. The CDR3 totals 16 residues. Germline V lookup: CDR1 SGHVS, CDR2 FNYEAQ. V gave up 0 bases and J gave up 6 bases; unmatched junction bases: 7. CDR3 nucleotides: TGTGCCAGCAGCTTAGCCCCGCGGGGGGGGCGGGATACGCAGTATTTT. Its translation: CASSLAPRGGRDTQYF.

For the CDR3, the DNA is TGTGCCAGCGGTCTAAGGACAGGGGTAGATACGCAGTATTTT. This gives the protein CASGLRTGVDTQYF. This chain links TRBV7-2 with TRBJ2-3; the match to TRBD1 covers 9 bases. The CDR3 totals 14 residues. Trimming took 8 bases from V and 5 from J; bases not matched to a gene: 8. The germline V gene has CDR1 SGHTA and CDR2 FQGNSA.